This T cell receptor beta chain was sequenced during a study of T-cell memory formation after mild COVID-19. Study-wide findings and caveats: CD4/CD8 balance held among clones contracting day 15 to 85, and later expanders leaned CD4+. There were some responding clones in pre-infection memory, which suggested that cross-reactive memory had joined.

TCRdb re-derived calls from the 5' RACE reads in MiXCR, one entry per CDR3 protein. The sample carries hundreds of thousands of distinct CDR3 sequences, around 19% recorded once. The V end lost 5 bases, the J end lost 7 bases, and 12 bases lay between the germline ends. The germline CDR1 and CDR2 sequences are SGHTS and YDEGEE. The CDR3 sequence is 13 residues long. Comment on this clonotype: Its matching antigen is unknown.

The chain links TRBV5-8 to TRBJ2-2, with TRBD1 as a possible D gene (5 bases). The receptor was derived from an adult woman who had mild COVID-19 (a few samples of this study predate the infection). Cell type and time point are not known. Sequenced: PBMCs or a T cell subset sorted from them (not recorded which). CDR3 loop: CASSSRDIGELFF. The DNA for the CDR3 is TGTGCCAGCAGTTCCAGGGATATCGGGGAGCTGTTTTTT.